This T cell receptor beta chain was sequenced in a study of blood T cell repertoires in COVID-19. Study-level information: Samples came from the United States, Italy and Spain, spanning acute and convalescent COVID-19. PBMCs, B-cell-depleted T cells, or T cells were the source of the cDNA or gDNA that made up the material.

This clone was counted a few times. In the study's own analysis: Amplification from reference gene primers served as the basis for estimated nucleated cell counts. Libraries were prepared by immunoSEQ multiplex PCR; TCRdb keeps only in-frame clonotypes and omits some of them. The V and J calls and the clone size are those of that table, but D and trimming were determined from the DNA. There are 61,000 or so clones in the sample; about 91% occur only once, and about 18% lies in the top ten. V was trimmed by 4 bases and J by 7 bases, leaving 7 bases between them. This CDR3 comprises 12 residues. CDR1 and CDR2 from the germline V gene are LGHDT and YNNKEL (reference sequence).

The sequence derives from a woman older than 75 with active COVID-19. The specimen sequenced was peripheral blood. The chain joins TRBV3-1 (or the pseudogene TRBV3-2) to TRBJ2-2, with D unclear. CDR3 amino acids: CASSLPIGELFF. CDR3 DNA sequence: TGTGCCAGCAGCCTCCCCATCGGGGAGCTGTTTTTT.